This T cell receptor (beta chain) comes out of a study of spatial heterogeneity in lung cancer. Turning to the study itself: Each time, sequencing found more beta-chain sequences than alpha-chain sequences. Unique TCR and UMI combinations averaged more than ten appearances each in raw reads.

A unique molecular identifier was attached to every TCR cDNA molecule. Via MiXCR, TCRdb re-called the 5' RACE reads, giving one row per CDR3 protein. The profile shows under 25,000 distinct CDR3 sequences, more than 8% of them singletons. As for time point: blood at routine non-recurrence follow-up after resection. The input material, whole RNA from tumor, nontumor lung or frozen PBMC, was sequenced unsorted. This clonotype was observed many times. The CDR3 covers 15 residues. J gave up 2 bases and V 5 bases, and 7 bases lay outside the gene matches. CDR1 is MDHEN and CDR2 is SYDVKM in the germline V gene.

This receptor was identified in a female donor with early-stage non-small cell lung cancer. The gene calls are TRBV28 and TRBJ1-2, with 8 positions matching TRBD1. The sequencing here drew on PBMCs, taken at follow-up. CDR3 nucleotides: TGTGCCAGCAGTCCGGAGGACAGGGAAAACTATGGCTACACCTTC. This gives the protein CASSPEDRENYGYTF.